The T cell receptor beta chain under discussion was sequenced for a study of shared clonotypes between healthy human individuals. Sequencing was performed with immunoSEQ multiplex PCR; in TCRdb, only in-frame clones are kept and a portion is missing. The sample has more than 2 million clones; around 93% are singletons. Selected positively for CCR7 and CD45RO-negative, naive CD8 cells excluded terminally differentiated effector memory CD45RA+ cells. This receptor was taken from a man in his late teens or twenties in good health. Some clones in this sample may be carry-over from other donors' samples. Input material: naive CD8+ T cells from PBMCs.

CDR3 residues: CASSPSREGSGANVLTF. The CDR3 DNA reads TGTGCCAGCAGCCCCAGTAGGGAGGGGTCCGGGGCCAACGTCCTGACTTTC. V usage is TRBV9 and J usage is TRBJ2-6, with 7 bases fitting TRBD2. Looked up from germline, CDR1 is SGDLS and CDR2 is YYNGEE. The CDR3 consists of 17 residues. Trimming cost V 4 bases and J 4 bases; bases outside gene matches: 11.